This TCR beta chain stems from a study of OX40 agonist ivuxolimab in advanced cancers. General study points: It was also the case that some nonresponders had low normalized T-cell clonal expansion.

The method was immunoSEQ multiplex PCR; TCRdb's version includes in-frame clones alone and lacks a portion of them. Of about 16,000 clones detected, roughly four fifths appear once; the ten largest clones hold over 55%. On this clone itself: The antigen remains undetermined.

Between the trimmed V and J ends, which lost 6 bases and 1 base, there was a span of 10 bases. The CDR3 consists of 14 residues. Germline loops: CDR1 LNHDA, CDR2 SQIVND (reference sequence). The receptor was isolated from an adult with an advanced solid tumor such as melanoma, head and neck, liver or kidney cancer. The sample here was CD4+ or CD8+ T cells sorted from blood, taken in a trial of the OX40 agonist ivuxolimab. The rearrangement links TRBV19 to TRBJ2-1, with TRBD1 as a possible D gene (6 bases). CDR3 region: CASSHRGSYNEQFF. As DNA, the CDR3 is TGTGCCAGTAGCCATAGGGGGTCCTACAATGAGCAGTTCTTC.